Below, 4 T cell receptor beta chains from the same sample are listed, as sequenced in a study of blood T cell repertoires in COVID-19 (dated by TCRdb to the early 2020s). The method behind the library was the immunoSEQ multiplex PCR assay. TCRdb's version of the immuneACCESS table is confined to in-frame rearrangements and falls short of the full clone set. An unresolved V gene accounts for under half of the shortfall where checked; the remainder is of unknown origin. For this sample there are about 180,000 clones; 86% appear just once. The ten largest make up around 8.6% of the sample. Sequencing was performed on PBMCs or T cells enriched from blood (not recorded which). These receptors were obtained from a woman in her twenties or thirties who had recovered from COVID-19.

The chain carries TRBV9 and TRBJ2-4; D unresolved. Trimming left V 2 bases short and J 0 bases short, with 6 bases between. Per germline, CDR1 SGDLS and CDR2 YYNGEE. The CDR3 consists of 14 residues. CDR3 nucleotide sequence: TGTGCCAGCAGCGTTGACTTAGCCAAAAACATTCAGTACTTC. This translates into CASSVDLAKNIQYF.

The rearrangement joins TRBV9 to TRBJ1-4, with D tentatively TRBD1 (6 bases). The CDR3 loop spans 16 amino acids. Between the trimmed V and J ends, which lost 3 bases and 0 bases, there was a span of 12 bases. Germline-derived CDR1 and CDR2 are SGDLS and YYNGEE. The CDR3 loop is CASSEDSLATNEKLFF. The CDR3 DNA follows: TGTGCCAGCAGCGAGGACAGCCTCGCAACTAATGAAAAACTGTTTTTT. Looking up the rest from reference TRBV9 and TRBJ1-4 gives the full variable domain: DSGVTQTPKHLITATGQRVTLRCSPRSGDLSVYWYQQSLDQGLQFLIQYYNGEERAKGNILERFSAQQFPDLHSELNLSSLELGDSALYFCASSEDSLATNEKLFFGSGTQLSVL.

V gene TRBV4-2 combines with J gene TRBJ1-2; D perhaps matches TRBD1 (6 bases). Per the germline V gene, CDR1 is LGHNA and CDR2 is YNFKEQ. V lost 0 bases to trimming and J lost 2 bases, with 16 bases between them. This CDR3 has 17 amino acids. Written as DNA, the CDR3 is TGTGCCAGCAGCCAAGATCGAACAGGGTCGCTAAACTATGGCTACACCTTC. It translates to CASSQDRTGSLNYGYTF.

In nucleotides, the CDR3 is TGTGCCAGCAGCTGGCTGTCAGGCGGGCTCCAAGAGACCCAGTACTTC. Translation gives CASSWLSGGLQETQYF. The chain links TRBV11-2 to TRBJ2-5, with a tentative D call TRBD2 (5 bases). The CDR3 extends over 16 amino acids. With 4 bases removed from V and 1 base from J, the gap between germline ends came to 16 bases. Germline CDR1 is SGHAT and CDR2 is FQNNGV.